This passage covers 21 T cell receptor beta chains from one sample sequenced in a study of blood T cell repertoires in COVID-19. This table comes from immunoSEQ multiplex PCR, and its TCRdb copy is limited to in-frame clones, with some not included. The sample records about 39,000 clones, about 94% being singletons. The specimen sequenced was peripheral blood. These receptors all stem from a human donor with active COVID-19. The donor label of this sample is uncertain.

The chain is built from TRBV11-2 and TRBJ2-2, with 8 bases that match TRBD1. The CDR3 length is 16 residues. The V segment lost 5 bases and the J segment 4 bases; nucleotides outside the gene matches: 9. Germline V gives CDR1 SGHAT, CDR2 FQNNGV. CDR3 bases: TGTGCCAGCAGCAAAGACAGGGGACGGGGCACCGGGGAGCTGTTTTTT. Translation: CASSKDRGRGTGELFF.

The chain carries TRBV15 and TRBJ2-7, with 7 bases matching TRBD2. V was clipped by 1 base and J by 2 bases; unmatched bases: 2. The germline CDR1 and CDR2 sequences are LNHNV and YYDKDF (reference sequence). The CDR3 length is 14 residues. The CDR3 protein is CATSRGGGTYEQYF. DNA of the CDR3: TGTGCCACCAGCAGAGGGGGGGGGACCTACGAGCAGTACTTC.

This sequence joins TRBV15 and TRBJ1-2; no clear D. This CDR3 region has 13 residues. Trimming stripped 11 bases from V and 7 bases from J, with 20 bases between. CDR1 and CDR2 from the germline V gene are LNHNV and YYDKDF (reference sequence). The CDR3 region is CASTAGRIPGYTF. In nucleotides, the CDR3 is TGTGCCTCGACTGCGGGCAGAATCCCTGGCTACACCTTC. Complete variable domain (other parts from reference TRBV15 and TRBJ1-2): DAMVIQNPRYQVTQFGKPVTLSCSQTLNHNVMYWYQQKSSQAPKLLFHYYDKDFNNEADTPDNFQSRRPNTSFCFLDIRSPGLGDTAMYLCASTAGRIPGYTFGSGTRLTVV.

The rearrangement uses TRBV29-1 and TRBJ2-2, with 8 nucleotides matching TRBD1. The length of the CDR3 is 13 residues. Germline V CDR1 and CDR2: SQVTM, ANQGSEA. J gave up 4 bases and V 7 bases, and 5 bases lay outside the gene matches. CDR3: CSAGGASTGELFF. In DNA form, the CDR3 reads TGCAGCGCAGGGGGCGCGAGCACCGGGGAGCTGTTTTTT.

The chain employs TRBV21-1 and TRBJ2-5; the table's D call, TRBD2, has no DNA check behind it. TRBV21-1 is recorded as a pseudogene. This CDR3 spans 14 amino acids. The CDR3 loop is CASSTPGLRKTQYF. The DNA for the CDR3 is TGTGCCAGCAGCACCCCGGGACTTCGGAAGACCCAGTACTTC.

V gene TRBV2 combines with J gene TRBJ2-6; 10 positions match TRBD1. V dropped 5 bases and J dropped 4; count of bases not matched to a gene: 5. Per germline, CDR1 SNHLY and CDR2 FYNNEI. The CDR3 has 16 residues. In DNA, the CDR3 is TGTGCCAGCAGTCGGGACAGGGGTTCCGGGGCCAACGTCCTGACTTTC. It yields the protein CASSRDRGSGANVLTF.

J is TRBJ2-3 and V is TRBV5-1, with D tentatively TRBD2 (6 bases). CDR3 length: 15 amino acids. The V and J ends lost 3 bases and 0 bases respectively, with 11 bases between them. Per germline, CDR1 SGHRS and CDR2 YFSETQ. The CDR3 sequence is CASSWGGGSTDTQYF. The CDR3 DNA reads TGCGCCAGCAGCTGGGGTGGAGGGAGCACAGATACGCAGTATTTT.

The chain uses TRBV27 and TRBJ2-1; 13 bases agree with TRBD2. This CDR3 has 16 amino acids. V shed 1 base, J shed 6 bases, and the junction held 3 bases outside the gene matches. The germline CDR1 and CDR2 sequences are MNHEY and SMNVEV (reference sequence). The CDR3: CASSLLGLAGPNEQFF. In DNA form, the CDR3 reads TGTGCCAGCAGTTTATTGGGACTAGCGGGGCCCAATGAGCAGTTCTTC.

The chain recombines TRBV7-9 with TRBJ2-1, with TRBD2 identical over 12 bases. CDR1 is SEHNR, CDR2 FQNEAQ, per germline (reference sequence). V trimming: 3 bases; J trimming: 7 bases; junction bases outside the gene matches: 7. CDR3 length: 16 residues. CDR3 DNA sequence: TGTGCCAGCAGCTTCCGGACTAGCGGGAAATTTAATGAGCAGTTCTTC. Its protein is CASSFRTSGKFNEQFF.

This clone occurred once. The rearrangement links TRBV4-3 to TRBJ2-6; D is perhaps TRBD1 (6 bases). V was shortened by 3 bases and J by 1 base, with 13 bases between the two germline ends. The CDR3 is 17 residues long. Germline loops: CDR1 LGHNA, CDR2 YSLEER. CDR3 amino acids: CASSQLLQGSGANVLTF. CDR3 nucleotides: TGCGCCAGCAGCCAGCTTCTGCAGGGGTCTGGGGCCAACGTCCTGACTTTC.

This chain links TRBV10-3 with TRBJ1-5, with D perhaps TRBD1 (6 bases). V was trimmed by 0 bases and J by 4 bases, leaving 7 bases between them. The CDR3 loop spans 14 amino acids. The germline gives CDR1 ENHRY, CDR2 SYGVKD. The CDR3 region has the DNA TGTGCCATCAGTGAGTCTAGGGGGAATCAGCCCCAGCATTTT. It translates to CAISESRGNQPQHF.

This clone was seen only a few times. The J gene is TRBJ2-7, the V gene TRBV19, with 9 bases that match TRBD1. V shed 9 bases, J shed 2 bases, and the junction held 8 bases outside the gene matches. Germline lookup yields CDR1 LNHDA and CDR2 SQIVND (reference sequence). The CDR3 totals 14 residues. CDR3 region: CASSTGTGTYEQYF. DNA of the CDR3: TGTGCCAGCTCGACCGGGACAGGGACCTACGAGCAGTACTTC.

This chain links TRBV24-1 with TRBJ2-5, with TRBD2 identical over 9 bases. The CDR3 extends over 15 amino acids. Trimming cost V 5 bases and J 3 bases; bases outside gene matches: 6. Germline loops: CDR1 KGHDR, CDR2 SFDVKD. The CDR3 nucleotides are TGTGCCACCAGTGCCCATAGCGGGAGCAAAGAGACCCAGTACTTC. Protein: CATSAHSGSKETQYF.

V usage is TRBV25-1 and J usage is TRBJ2-7; D gene uncertain. Trimming removed 3 bases from V and 3 bases from J, with 6 bases in between. Germline V lookup: CDR1 MGHDK, CDR2 SYGVNS. The CDR3 is 12 residues long. CDR3 in DNA: TGTGCCAGCAGTGATAGAGACTACGAGCAGTACTTC. This encodes CASSDRDYEQYF.

This chain connects TRBV19 to TRBJ1-5; the match to TRBD1 covers 10 bases. This CDR3 has 15 amino acids. Per germline, CDR1 LNHDA and CDR2 SQIVND (reference sequence). The ends lost 5 bases at V and 6 bases at J; junction bases unmatched: 7. The CDR3 DNA sequence: TGTGCCAGTAGTGAGGGACAGGGGATTTTTCAGCCCCAGCATTTT. Amino acids: CASSEGQGIFQPQHF. The full variable domain, in which reference TRBV19 and TRBJ1-5 provide the parts outside the CDR3, is DGGITQSPKYLFRKEGQNVTLSCEQNLNHDAMYWYRQDPGQGLRLIYYSQIVNDFQKGDIAEGYSVSREKKESFPLTVTSAQKNPTAFYLCASSEGQGIFQPQHFGDGTRLSIL.

The chain recombines TRBV7-2 with TRBJ1-1; D not resolved. The CDR3 is made up of 13 amino acids. V was cut by 5 bases and J by 1 base, with 8 bases left in between. Germline-derived CDR1 and CDR2 are SGHTA and FQGNSA. In DNA form, the CDR3 reads TGTGCCAGCAGCGGAAGACAGAACACTGAAGCTTTCTTT. Protein product: CASSGRQNTEAFF.

This chain connects TRBV6-1 to TRBJ2-2; tentative D call: TRBD1 (6 bases). Germline CDR1 MNHNS, CDR2 SASEGT. The CDR3 loop spans 16 amino acids. The germline V and J ends were trimmed by 3 bases and 4 bases, with 15 bases remaining between them. CDR3 DNA sequence: TGTGCCAGCAGTGAGGTAACAGGGTGGAGCACCGGGGAGCTGTTTTTT. It codes for CASSEVTGWSTGELFF.

This sequence joins TRBV3-1 (or the pseudogene TRBV3-2) and TRBJ1-2, with a tentative D call TRBD1 (5 bases). The V gene's germline CDR1 is LGHDT and CDR2 YNNKEL (reference sequence). CDR3 length equals 14 residues. The V end was cut by 2 bases, the J end by 4 bases, with 11 bases between. CDR3 sequence (DNA): TGTGCCAGCAGCCAATCGGGGGACCGCTATGGCTACACCTTC. Protein sequence: CASSQSGDRYGYTF.

The rearrangement joins TRBV5-1 to TRBJ2-7; 8 positions agree with TRBD2. The CDR3 contains 15 residues. Trimming took 4 bases from V and 0 from J; bases not matched to a gene: 6. From germline, CDR1 is SGHRS and CDR2 YFSETQ. The CDR3 protein is CASSDTSGSSYEQYF. The CDR3 nucleotides read TGCGCCAGCAGCGATACTAGCGGCAGCTCCTACGAGCAGTACTTC. Complete variable domain (other parts from reference TRBV5-1 and TRBJ2-7): KAGVTQTPRYLIKTRGQQVTLSCSPISGHRSVSWYQQTPGQGLQFLFEYFSETQRNKGNFPGRFSGRQFSNSRSEMNVSTLELGDSALYLCASSDTSGSSYEQYFGPGTRLTVT.

The chain links TRBV19 to TRBJ1-1, with D possibly matching TRBD1 (6 bases). Trimming pared 7 bases from V and 6 bases from J, leaving 27 bases between. This CDR3 is built from 17 residues. Germline V gene data show CDR1 as LNHDA and CDR2 as SQIVND (reference sequence). The CDR3 protein is CASTNSLLPGVYPEAFF. CDR3 nucleotide sequence: TGTGCCAGTACTAATAGCCTTTTGCCAGGGGTGTATCCTGAAGCTTTCTTT. The complete variable domain, with remaining parts taken from reference TRBV19 and TRBJ1-1, reads DGGITQSPKYLFRKEGQNVTLSCEQNLNHDAMYWYRQDPGQGLRLIYYSQIVNDFQKGDIAEGYSVSREKKESFPLTVTSAQKNPTAFYLCASTNSLLPGVYPEAFFGQGTRLTVV.

In DNA, the CDR3 is TGTGCCAGCAGCGTCAATGGCTACACCTTC. Protein sequence: CASSVNGYTF. The chain has TRBV7-7 and TRBJ1-2, with no clear D. Trimming took 5 bases from V and 6 from J, leaving 4 bases between them. In germline, CDR1 is SSHAT, CDR2 FNYEAQ (reference sequence). The CDR3 consists of 10 residues. Full variable domain (remainder filled in from reference TRBV7-7 and TRBJ1-2): GAGVSQSPRYKVTKRGQDVTLRCDPISSHATLYWYQQALGQGPEFLTYFNYEAQPDKSGLPSDRFSAERPEGSISTLTIQRTEQRDSAMYRCASSVNGYTFGSGTRLTVV.